One T cell receptor (beta chain) is described in this entry. V was trimmed by 5 bases and J by 5 bases, leaving 9 bases between them. The CDR3 loop spans 12 amino acids. Germline CDR1 reads GTSNPN; CDR2 reads SVGIG (reference sequence). Isolated RNA was reverse transcribed into cDNA used as the sequencing template. The protocol was immunoSEQ multiplex PCR, while the TCRdb copy is restricted to in-frame clones and leaves out a portion. The sample holds about 220,000 clones, about 58% seen once. Treatment of the sample: oral pan-JAK inhibitor, 5-10 mg twice daily. This sample is part of a study of CD8+ T cells in alopecia areata. At the level of the study: Treated patients were given 5 to 10 mg oral tofacitinib twice daily.

This specimen was CD4+ T cells sorted from blood, taken at week 4, from a patient treated with tofacitinib. The V call is TRBV30, the J call TRBJ1-4, with D perhaps TRBD1 (6 bases). This clonotype was obtained from a human donor with alopecia areata. CDR3 in amino acids: CAWRRGNEKLFF. Here the CDR3 DNA reads TGTGCCTGGCGTAGGGGGAATGAAAAACTGTTTTTT.